This TCR beta chain stems from a study of cytomegalovirus exposure and HLA in healthy donors. At the level of the study: The use of the same platform for the 120 validation repertoires and the approximately 670 first-cohort repertoires was reported by a later analysis. Regarding the study as a whole: With high specificity and sensitivity, the classifier reportedly diagnosed cytomegalovirus status. Associated with cytomegalovirus, according to the listing, were fewer than 200 TCR beta chains.

On this clone itself: The antigen remains undetermined.

Only in-frame clones appear in the TCRdb table, and some are missing; sequencing was by immunoSEQ multiplex PCR. The data show approximately 65,000 clones, about 90% seen once. The sequence came from a man aged 18-30 years in good health and CMV-seronegative. Material for sequencing was PBMCs.

This chain's CDR3 is CASSYGDSNYGYTF. The CDR3 nucleotides are TGTGCCAGCAGTTACGGAGATTCTAACTATGGCTACACCTTC. The chain uses TRBV6-6 and TRBJ1-2; D unclear. Per germline, CDR1 MNHNY and CDR2 SVGAGI (reference sequence). V was trimmed by 2 bases and J by 0 bases, leaving 7 bases between them. This CDR3 is 14 amino acids long.